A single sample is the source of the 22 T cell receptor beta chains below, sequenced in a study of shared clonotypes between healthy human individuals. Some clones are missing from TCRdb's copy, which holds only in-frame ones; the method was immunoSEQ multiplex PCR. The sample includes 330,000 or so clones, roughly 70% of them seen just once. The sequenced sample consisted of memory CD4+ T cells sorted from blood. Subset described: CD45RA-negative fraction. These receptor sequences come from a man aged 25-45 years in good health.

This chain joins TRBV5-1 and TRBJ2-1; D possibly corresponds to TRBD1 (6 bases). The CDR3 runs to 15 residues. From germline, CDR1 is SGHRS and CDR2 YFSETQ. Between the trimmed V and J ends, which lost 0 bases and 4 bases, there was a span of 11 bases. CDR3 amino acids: CASSLGRTEYNEQFF. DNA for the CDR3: TGCGCCAGCAGCTTGGGACGGACAGAGTACAATGAGCAGTTCTTC.

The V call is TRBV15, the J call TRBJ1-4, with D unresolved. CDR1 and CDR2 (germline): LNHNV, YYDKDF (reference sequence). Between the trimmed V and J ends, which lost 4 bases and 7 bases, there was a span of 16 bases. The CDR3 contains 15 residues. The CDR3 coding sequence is TGTGCCACCAGCAAGACCCGGGAGGCTGCTGAAAAACTGTTTTTT. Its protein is CATSKTREAAEKLFF.

CDR3 loop: CASSSGTESLKLFF. CDR3 in DNA: TGTGCCAGCAGCTCAGGGACAGAGAGCTTGAAACTGTTTTTT. The chain couples TRBV7-6 to TRBJ1-4; 7 bases line up with TRBD1. The V segment lost 4 bases and the J segment 11 bases; nucleotides outside the gene matches: 10. The CDR3 covers 14 residues. CDR1 is SGHVS, CDR2 FNYEAQ, per germline.

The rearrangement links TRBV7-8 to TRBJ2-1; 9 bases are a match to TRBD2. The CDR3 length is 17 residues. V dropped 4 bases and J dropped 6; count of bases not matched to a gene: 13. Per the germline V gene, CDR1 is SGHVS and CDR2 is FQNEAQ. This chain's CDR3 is CASSSPTPAGGGNEQFF. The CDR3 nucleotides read TGTGCCAGCAGCTCCCCTACCCCAGCGGGAGGAGGCAATGAGCAGTTCTTC.

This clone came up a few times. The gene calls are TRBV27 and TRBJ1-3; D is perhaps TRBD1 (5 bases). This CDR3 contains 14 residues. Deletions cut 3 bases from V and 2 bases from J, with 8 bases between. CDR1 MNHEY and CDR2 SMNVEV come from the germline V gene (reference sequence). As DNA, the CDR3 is TGTGCCAGCAGTTTCTTGGGGGCTGGAAACACCATATATTTT. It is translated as CASSFLGAGNTIYF.

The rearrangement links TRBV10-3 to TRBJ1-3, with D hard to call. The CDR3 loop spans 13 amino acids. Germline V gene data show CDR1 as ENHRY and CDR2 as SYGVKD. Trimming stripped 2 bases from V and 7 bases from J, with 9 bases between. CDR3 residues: CAISEALGNTIYF. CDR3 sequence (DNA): TGTGCCATCAGTGAGGCACTAGGCAACACCATATATTTT.

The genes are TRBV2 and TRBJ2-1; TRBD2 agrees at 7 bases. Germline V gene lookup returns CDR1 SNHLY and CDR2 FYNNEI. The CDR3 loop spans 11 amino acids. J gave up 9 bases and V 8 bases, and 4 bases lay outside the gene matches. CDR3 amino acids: CASHTGGEQFF. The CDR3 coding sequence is TGTGCCAGCCACACGGGGGGTGAGCAGTTCTTC.

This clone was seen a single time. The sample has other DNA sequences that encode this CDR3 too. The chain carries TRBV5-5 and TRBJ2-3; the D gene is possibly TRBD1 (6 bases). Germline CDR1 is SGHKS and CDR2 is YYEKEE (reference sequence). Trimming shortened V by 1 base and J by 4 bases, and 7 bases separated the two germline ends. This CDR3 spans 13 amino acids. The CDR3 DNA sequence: TGTGCCAGCAGCTTGTCAGGGGCAGATACGCAGTATTTT. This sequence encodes CASSLSGADTQYF.

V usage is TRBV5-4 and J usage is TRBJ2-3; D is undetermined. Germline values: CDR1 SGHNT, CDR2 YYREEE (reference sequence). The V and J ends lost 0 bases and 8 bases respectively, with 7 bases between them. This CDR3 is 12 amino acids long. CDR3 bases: TGTGCCAGCAGCTTGGATGCCGCTACGCAGTATTTT. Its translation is CASSLDAATQYF.

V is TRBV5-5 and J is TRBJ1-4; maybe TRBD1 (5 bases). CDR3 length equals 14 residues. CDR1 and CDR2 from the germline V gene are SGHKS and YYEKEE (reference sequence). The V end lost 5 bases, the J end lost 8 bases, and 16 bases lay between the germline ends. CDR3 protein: CASRRGQGGEKLFF. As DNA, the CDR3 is TGTGCCAGCAGGCGGGGCCAGGGCGGGGAAAAACTGTTTTTT.

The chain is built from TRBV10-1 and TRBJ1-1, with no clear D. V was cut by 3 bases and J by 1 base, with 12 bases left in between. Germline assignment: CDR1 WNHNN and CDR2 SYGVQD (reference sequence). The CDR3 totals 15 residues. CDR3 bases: TGCGCCAGCAGTGACCGGAACTGGGGGAACACTGAAGCTTTCTTT. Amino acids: CASSDRNWGNTEAFF.

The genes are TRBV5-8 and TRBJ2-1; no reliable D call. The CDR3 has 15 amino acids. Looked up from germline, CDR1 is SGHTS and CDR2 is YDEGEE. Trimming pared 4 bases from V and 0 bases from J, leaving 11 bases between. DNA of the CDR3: TGTGCCAGCAGCCCCAGGAGAAGCTCCTACAATGAGCAGTTCTTC. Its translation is CASSPRRSSYNEQFF.

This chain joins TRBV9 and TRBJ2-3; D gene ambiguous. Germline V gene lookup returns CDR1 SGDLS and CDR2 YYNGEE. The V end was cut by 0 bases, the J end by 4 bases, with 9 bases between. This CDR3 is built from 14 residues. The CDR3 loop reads CASSVGLIPDTQYF. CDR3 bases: TGTGCCAGCAGCGTAGGTCTCATCCCAGATACGCAGTATTTT.

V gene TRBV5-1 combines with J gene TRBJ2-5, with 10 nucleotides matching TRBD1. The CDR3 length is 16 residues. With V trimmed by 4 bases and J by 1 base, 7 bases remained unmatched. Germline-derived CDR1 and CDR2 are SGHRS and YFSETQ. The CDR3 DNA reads TGCGCCAGCAGCATGGGGGACAGGGGCTTCCAAGAGACCCAGTACTTC. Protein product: CASSMGDRGFQETQYF.

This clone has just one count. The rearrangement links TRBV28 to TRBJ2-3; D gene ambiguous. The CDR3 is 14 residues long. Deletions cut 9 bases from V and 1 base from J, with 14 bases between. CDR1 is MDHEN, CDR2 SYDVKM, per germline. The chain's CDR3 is CASVVRVGTDTQYF. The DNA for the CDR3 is TGTGCCAGTGTAGTAAGGGTCGGCACAGATACGCAGTATTTT.

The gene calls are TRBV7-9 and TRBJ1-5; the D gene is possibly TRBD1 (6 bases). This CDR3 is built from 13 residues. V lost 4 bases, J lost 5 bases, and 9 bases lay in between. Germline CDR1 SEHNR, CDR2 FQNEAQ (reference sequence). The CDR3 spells CASSSHRDQPQHF. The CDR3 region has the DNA TGTGCCAGCAGCTCTCACAGGGATCAGCCCCAGCATTTT.

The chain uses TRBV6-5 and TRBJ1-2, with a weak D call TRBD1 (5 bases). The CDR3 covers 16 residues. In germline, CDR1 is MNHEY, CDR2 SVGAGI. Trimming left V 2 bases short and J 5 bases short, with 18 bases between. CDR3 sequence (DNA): TGTGCCAGCAGTTACGAAATGTTGCAGGGAACGTATGGCTACACCTTC. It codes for CASSYEMLQGTYGYTF.

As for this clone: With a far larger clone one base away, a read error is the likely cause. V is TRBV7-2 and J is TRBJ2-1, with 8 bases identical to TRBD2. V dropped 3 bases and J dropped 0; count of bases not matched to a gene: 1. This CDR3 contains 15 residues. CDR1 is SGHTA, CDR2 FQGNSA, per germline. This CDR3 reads CASSLGTSSYNEQFF. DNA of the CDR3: TGTGCCAGCAGCTTGGGGACTAGCTCCTACAATGAGCAGTTCTTC.

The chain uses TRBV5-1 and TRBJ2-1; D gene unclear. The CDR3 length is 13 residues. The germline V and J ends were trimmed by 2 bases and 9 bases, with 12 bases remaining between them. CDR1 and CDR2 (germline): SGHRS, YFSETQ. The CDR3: CASSFFQIGEQFF. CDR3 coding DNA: TGCGCCAGCAGCTTTTTCCAGATAGGTGAGCAGTTCTTC.

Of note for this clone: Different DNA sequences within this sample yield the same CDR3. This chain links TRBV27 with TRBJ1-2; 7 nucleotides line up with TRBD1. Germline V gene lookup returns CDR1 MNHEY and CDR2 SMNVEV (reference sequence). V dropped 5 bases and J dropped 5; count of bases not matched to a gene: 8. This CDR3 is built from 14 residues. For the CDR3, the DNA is TGTGCCAGCAGTCTCCGACAGGGTGGGTATGGCTACACCTTC. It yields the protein CASSLRQGGYGYTF.

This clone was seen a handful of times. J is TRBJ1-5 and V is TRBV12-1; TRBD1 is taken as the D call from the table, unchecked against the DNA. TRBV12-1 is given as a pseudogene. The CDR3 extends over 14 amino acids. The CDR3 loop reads CASSFFPGNQPQHF. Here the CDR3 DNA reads TGTGCCAGCAGCTTTTTCCCAGGCAATCAGCCCCAGCATTTT.

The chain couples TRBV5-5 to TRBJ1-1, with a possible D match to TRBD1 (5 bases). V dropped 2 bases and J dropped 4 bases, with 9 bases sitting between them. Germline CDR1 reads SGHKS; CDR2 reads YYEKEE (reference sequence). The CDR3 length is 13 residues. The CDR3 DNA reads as TGTGCCAGCAGCTTAGGGGATTTCACTGAAGCTTTCTTT. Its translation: CASSLGDFTEAFF. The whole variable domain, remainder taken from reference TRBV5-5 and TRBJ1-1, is DAGVTQSPTHLIKTRGQQVTLRCSPISGHKSVSWYQQVLGQGPQFIFQYYEKEERGRGNFPDRFSARQFPNYSSELNVNALLLGDSALYLCASSLGDFTEAFFGQGTRLTVV.